These T cell receptor beta chains were read from a single sample in a study of T cells in Graves' hyperthyroidism and ophthalmopathy. Via MiXCR, TCRdb re-called the multiplex PCR reads, giving one row per CDR3 protein. The sample holds approximately 510,000 distinct CDR3 sequences, 20% seen once. Sequenced: blood. These receptor sequences come from a man aged 18 to 30 with Graves' hyperthyroidism. CDR3s include the opening cysteine and the closing phenylalanine or tryptophan. A D gene is named only where the DNA matches it firmly. Not every row has a clone size; where given, it reads once, few, many or a size class.

V gene,D gene,J gene,clone size,CDR3 DNA,CDR3 protein
TRBV10-3,TRBD2,TRBJ2-7,many,TGTGCCATCAGTGATCCAACTAGCGGGGGGCTCGAGCAGTACTTC,CAISDPTSGGLEQYF
TRBV6-2/TRBV6-3,NA,TRBJ2-7,many,TGTGCCAGCAGTTACCCCCCGGGGGAAAACTACGAGCAGTACTTC,CASSYPPGENYEQYF
TRBV28,NA,TRBJ1-1,many,TGTGCCAGCAGTGCTCTGGACACTGAAGCTTTCTTT,CASSALDTEAFF
TRBV10-3,TRBD1,TRBJ1-1,few,TGTGCCATCAGTGAGGGGACAGGGGTTAACACTGAAGCTTTCTTT,CAISEGTGVNTEAFF
TRBV6-1,NA,TRBJ2-7,NA,TGTGCCAGCAGTGGACGGTCCACGGAGCAGTACTTC,CASSGRSTEQYF
TRBV11-3,TRBD1,TRBJ2-7,many,TGTGCCAGCAGCTCGAGACAGGGGCGAGAGCAGTACTTC,CASSSRQGREQYF
TRBV28,NA,TRBJ1-2,many,TGTGCCAGCAGTGACGTAGTACAGGGTTATGGCTACACCTTC,CASSDVVQGYGYTF
TRBV7-9,NA,TRBJ1-1,few,TGTGCCAGCAGCTTAGGAGGGTTCGGTGAAGCTTTCTTT,CASSLGGFGEAFF
TRBV6-2/TRBV6-3,TRBD2,TRBJ2-7,NA,TGTGCCAGCAGTTACGAACTAGCGGGGGGAAATTTCTACGAGCAGTACTTC,CASSYELAGGNFYEQYF
TRBV30,NA,TRBJ2-7,NA,TGTGCCTGGAGTGTACCGGGTTACTCCTACGAGCAGTACTTC,CAWSVPGYSYEQYF
TRBV20-1,TRBD2,TRBJ2-7,many,TGCAGTGCTTGGACGGGGCGGGGGGGCGCCTACGAGCAGTACTTC,CSAWTGRGGAYEQYF
TRBV6-1,NA,TRBJ2-5,few,TGTGCCAGCAAAACGGGGGTAGAGACCCAGTACTTC,CASKTGVETQYF
TRBV20-1,TRBD2,TRBJ2-7,many,TGCAGTGCTATTTCAGGGATCGGGACTATAATAGACGAGCAGTACTTC,CSAISGIGTIIDEQYF
TRBV28,NA,TRBJ1-2,many,TGTGCCAGCAGTTTAAGGGGGTATGGCTACACCTTC,CASSLRGYGYTF
TRBV12-3/TRBV12-4,NA,TRBJ1-1,NA,TGTGCCAGCCTCCTAAGGGGAGAGGCTTTCTTT,CASLLRGEAFF
TRBV20-1,NA,TRBJ1-1,many,TGCAGTGCTAGCCCTCCGACAATAGTCGGCACTGAAGCTTTCTTT,CSASPPTIVGTEAFF
TRBV6-2/TRBV6-3,NA,TRBJ1-5,many,TGTGCCAGTCGAGTGGGGGGCAATCAGCCCCAGCATTTT,CASRVGGNQPQHF
TRBV29-1,TRBD2,TRBJ2-5,many,TGCAGCGCCGGGGGGTCGGGGGAGCAAGAGACCCAGTACTTC,CSAGGSGEQETQYF
TRBV28,NA,TRBJ1-2,many,TGTGCCAGCTTGTCTCGAAGGAGCTATGGCTACACCTTC,CASLSRRSYGYTF
TRBV12-3/TRBV12-4,TRBD2,TRBJ2-5,many,TGTGCCAGCAGTGCACTAGCGGGGGCCCGGGAGACCCAGTACTTC,CASSALAGARETQYF
TRBV6-1,NA,TRBJ1-2,many,TGTGCCAGCAGTCCATTGGGGCGCGGCAGTGGCTACACCTTC,CASSPLGRGSGYTF
TRBV6-1,TRBD2,TRBJ2-1,NA,TGTGCCAGCAGTGCTAGCGGCAACCACAATGAGCAGTTCTTC,CASSASGNHNEQFF
TRBV28,NA,TRBJ1-6,NA,TGTGCCAGCAGTCCTAGGGGGGTTTTGGGTAATTCACCCCTCCACTTT,CASSPRGVLGNSPLHF
TRBV20-1,NA,TRBJ2-5,many,TGCAGTGCTAGAGATTTGGGGTCGACCCAGTACTTC,CSARDLGSTQYF
TRBV5-1,NA,TRBJ1-1,few,TGCGCCAGCAGCTTGGACGGACCCACTGAAGCTTTCTTT,CASSLDGPTEAFF
TRBV6-2/TRBV6-3,TRBD1,TRBJ1-3,NA,TGTGCCAGCAGCCTTTCCGGGACAGGGGGCTCTGGAAACACCATATATTTT,CASSLSGTGGSGNTIYF
TRBV10-3,NA,TRBJ1-3,NA,TGTGCCATCCGAAAATATGGACAGACAGTCTCTGGAAACACCATATATTTT,CAIRKYGQTVSGNTIYF
TRBV2,NA,TRBJ2-1,many,TGTGCCAGCAGTTCGGACACAACCAATGAGCAGTTCTTC,CASSSDTTNEQFF
TRBV13,NA,TRBJ2-5,many,TGTGCCAGCAGCTTAGACAGAAAAGAGACCCAGTACTTC,CASSLDRKETQYF
TRBV7-9,NA,TRBJ2-4,few,TGTGCCAGCAGCTTGAGTGGGGCGTCCAAAAACATTCAGTACTTC,CASSLSGASKNIQYF